This T cell receptor (beta chain) came from a study of shared clonotypes between healthy human individuals. Study background: CD4 naive and CD4 memory each took three plates per donor, while CD8 naive took two and CD8 memory one. General study findings and limits: The study found about 5% of naive CD4 clonotypes shared across several donors.

J gave up 2 bases and V 0 bases, and 7 bases lay outside the gene matches. The CDR3 is made up of 16 amino acids. Germline V CDR1 and CDR2: SGHTS, YDEGEE. Note on this clone: Its specificity is unknown.

Sequencing was performed with immunoSEQ multiplex PCR; in TCRdb, only in-frame clones are kept and a portion is missing. This table has around 700,000 clones, around 92% appearing once. Naive-designated CD8 cells lacked CD45RO, were positively enriched for CCR7, and omitted terminally differentiated effector memory CD45RA+ cells. The clonotype comes from a man aged 25 to 45 in good health. This rearrangement joins TRBV5-8 to TRBJ2-7; 8 nucleotides align to TRBD1. Sequenced sample: naive CD8+ T cells sorted from blood. In DNA, the CDR3 is TGTGCCAGCAGCTTGGGACCGGACAGGGACCCCTACGAGCAGTACTTC. This sequence encodes CASSLGPDRDPYEQYF.